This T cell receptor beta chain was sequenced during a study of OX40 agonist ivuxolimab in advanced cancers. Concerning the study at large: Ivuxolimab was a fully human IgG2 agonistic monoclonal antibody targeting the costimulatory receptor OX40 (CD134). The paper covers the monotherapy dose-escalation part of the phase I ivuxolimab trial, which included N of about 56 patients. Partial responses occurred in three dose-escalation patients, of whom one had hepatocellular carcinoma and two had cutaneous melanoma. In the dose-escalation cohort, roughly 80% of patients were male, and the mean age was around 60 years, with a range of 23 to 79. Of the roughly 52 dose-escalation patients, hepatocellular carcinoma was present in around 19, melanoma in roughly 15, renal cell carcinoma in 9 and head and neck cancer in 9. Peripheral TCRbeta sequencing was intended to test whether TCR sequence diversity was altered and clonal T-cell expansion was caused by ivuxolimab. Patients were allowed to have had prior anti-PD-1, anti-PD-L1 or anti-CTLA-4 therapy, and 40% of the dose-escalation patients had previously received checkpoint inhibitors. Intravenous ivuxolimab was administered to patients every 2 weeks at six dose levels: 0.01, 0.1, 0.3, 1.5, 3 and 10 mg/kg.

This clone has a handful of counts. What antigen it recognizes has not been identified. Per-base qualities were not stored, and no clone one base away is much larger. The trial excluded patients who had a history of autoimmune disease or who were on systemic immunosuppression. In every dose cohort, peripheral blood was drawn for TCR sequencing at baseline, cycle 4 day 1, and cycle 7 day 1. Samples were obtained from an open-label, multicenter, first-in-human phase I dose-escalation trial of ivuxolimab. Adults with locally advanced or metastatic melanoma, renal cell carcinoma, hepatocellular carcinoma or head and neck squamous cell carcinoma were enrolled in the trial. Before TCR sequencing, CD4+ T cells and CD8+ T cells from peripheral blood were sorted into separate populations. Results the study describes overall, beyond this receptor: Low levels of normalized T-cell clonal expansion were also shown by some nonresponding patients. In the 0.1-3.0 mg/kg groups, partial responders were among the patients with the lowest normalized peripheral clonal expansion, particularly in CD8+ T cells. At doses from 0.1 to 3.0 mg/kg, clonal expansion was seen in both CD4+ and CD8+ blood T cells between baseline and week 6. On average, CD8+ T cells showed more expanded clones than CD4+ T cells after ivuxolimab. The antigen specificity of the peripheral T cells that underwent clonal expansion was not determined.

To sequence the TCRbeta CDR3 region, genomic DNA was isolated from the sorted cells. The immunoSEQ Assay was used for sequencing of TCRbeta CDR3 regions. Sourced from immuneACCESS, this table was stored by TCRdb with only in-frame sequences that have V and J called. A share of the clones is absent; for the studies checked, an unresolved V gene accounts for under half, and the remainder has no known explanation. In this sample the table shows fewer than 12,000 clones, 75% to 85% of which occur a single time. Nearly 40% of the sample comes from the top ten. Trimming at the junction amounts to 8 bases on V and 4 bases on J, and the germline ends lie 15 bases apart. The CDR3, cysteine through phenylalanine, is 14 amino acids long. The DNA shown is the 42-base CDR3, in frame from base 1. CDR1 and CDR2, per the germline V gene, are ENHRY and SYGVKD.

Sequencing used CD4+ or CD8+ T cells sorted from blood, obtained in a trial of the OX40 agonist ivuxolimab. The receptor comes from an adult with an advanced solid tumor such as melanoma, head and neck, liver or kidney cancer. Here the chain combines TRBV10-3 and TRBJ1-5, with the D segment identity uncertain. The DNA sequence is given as TGTGCCATCTCGGGCCTGGGTGGGAATCAGCCCCAGCATTTT. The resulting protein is CAISGLGGNQPQHF.